These T cell receptor beta chains were read from a single sample in a study of regulatory T cells in long-lasting Graves disease. TCRdb re-derived calls from the multiplex PCR reads in MiXCR, one entry per CDR3 protein. This table has more than 650,000 distinct CDR3 sequences, about 32% appearing once. The source was peripheral blood mononuclear cells (PBMCs), collected when the disease was refractory, from a patient treated with antithyroid drugs. The receptors were sampled from a female donor with Graves disease. Both conserved end residues are part of each CDR3. D genes are given only for firm matches. Clone sizes are given selectively: once, few, many, or a class where the clone is expanded.

-	TRBV4-2	TRBJ1-2	-	CASSQARYGYTF	TGTGCCAGCAGCCAAGCCAGGTACGGCTACACCTTC
TRBD1	TRBV28	TRBJ1-1	-	CVHRRQGRTEAFF	TGTGTCCACAGGAGACAGGGTCGCACTGAAGCTTTCTTT
-	TRBV6-5	TRBJ1-5	few	CASSSGLRGEGQPQHF	TGTGCCAGCAGTTCGGGCCTGAGGGGAGAAGGTCAGCCCCAGCATTTT
-	TRBV25-1	TRBJ1-1	-	CASGDFGPNTEAFF	TGTGCCAGCGGTGATTTTGGCCCGAACACTGAAGCTTTCTTT
-	TRBV20-1	TRBJ1-5	-	CSASSGRGQPQHF	TGCAGTGCTAGTTCCGGGAGAGGTCAGCCCCAGCATTTT
-	TRBV4-1	TRBJ2-5	-	CASSPLGGGGEETQYF	TGCGCCAGCAGCCCCCTCGGGGGAGGGGGAGAAGAGACCCAGTACTTC
-	TRBV10-2	TRBJ1-2	-	CASKPPGANYGYTF	TGCGCCAGCAAACCCCCAGGGGCTAACTATGGCTACACCTTC
-	TRBV6-2/TRBV6-3	TRBJ2-7	-	CASGLRTYEQYF	TGTGCCTCAGGGTTGCGGACCTACGAGCAGTACTTC
-	TRBV30	TRBJ2-3	-	CAWSVLGSGDTQYF	TGTGCCTGGAGTGTACTCGGGAGCGGCGATACGCAGTATTTT
TRBD2	TRBV2	TRBJ2-7	-	CASSEVVSGRREQYF	TGTGCCAGCAGTGAAGTGGTTAGCGGGAGGCGGGAGCAGTACTTC
TRBD1	TRBV27	TRBJ1-6	many	CASSTPSGTANSPLHF	TGTGCCAGCAGTACGCCTTCCGGGACAGCGAATTCACCCCTCCACTTT
TRBD1	TRBV28	TRBJ2-7	many	CASSLGPGTGFFDEQYF	TGTGCCAGCAGTTTAGGTCCCGGGACAGGGTTCTTCGACGAGCAGTACTTC
TRBD1	TRBV29-1	TRBJ1-1	-	CSVSGTGLGTEAFF	TGCAGCGTCTCCGGGACAGGGTTGGGCACTGAAGCTTTCTTT
-	TRBV6-1	TRBJ1-5	-	CASSELSQPQHF	TGTGCCAGCAGTGAACTAAGTCAGCCCCAGCATTTT
TRBD1	TRBV19	TRBJ1-5	-	CASSIGRQGAVGQPQHF	TGTGCCAGTAGTATAGGACGACAGGGGGCAGTGGGTCAGCCCCAGCATTTT
-	TRBV5-1	TRBJ1-5	-	CASRAGFGNQPQHF	TGCGCCAGCAGGGCAGGGTTTGGCAATCAGCCCCAGCATTTT